Listed below are T cell receptor beta chains from one sample, sequenced in a study of blood T cell repertoires in COVID-19. This table comes from immunoSEQ multiplex PCR, and its TCRdb copy is limited to in-frame clones, with some not included. The data show about 230,000 clones, about 90% seen once. Sequencing was performed on peripheral blood. These receptors were collected from a woman aged 55-70 years with acute or convalescent COVID-19. Both conserved end residues are part of each CDR3. Each record gives: J gene, V gene, clone size, D gene, CDR3 DNA, CDR3 protein. D genes are given only for firm matches. Clone size appears in some rows only: once, few, many, or a class for an expanded clone.

j_gene: TRBJ2-1; v_gene: TRBV19; abundance: -; d_gene: TRBD2; CDR3nt: TGTGCCAGTAGTATTCAGCGGGGCTACAATGAGCAGTTCTTC; CDR3aa: CASSIQRGYNEQFF
j_gene: TRBJ1-2; v_gene: TRBV11-2; abundance: -; d_gene: TRBD1; CDR3nt: TGTGCCAGCAGCTTAGCCGGACAGGTCGGATCCGGCTACACCTTC; CDR3aa: CASSLAGQVGSGYTF
j_gene: TRBJ2-1; v_gene: TRBV7-2; abundance: -; d_gene: -; CDR3nt: TGTGCCAGCAGCCTCCTCGGGTACAATGAGCAGTTCTTC; CDR3aa: CASSLLGYNEQFF
j_gene: TRBJ1-1; v_gene: TRBV19; abundance: -; d_gene: TRBD1; CDR3nt: TGTGCCAGTAGTATAGACCACTACAGGGGGTCGAACACTGAAGCTTTCTTT; CDR3aa: CASSIDHYRGSNTEAFF
j_gene: TRBJ1-4; v_gene: TRBV5-1; abundance: -; d_gene: -; CDR3nt: TGCGCCAGCAGCTTGGCCCTCGACGGGGTAAATAATGAAAAACTGTTTTTT; CDR3aa: CASSLALDGVNNEKLFF
j_gene: TRBJ1-2; v_gene: TRBV2; abundance: -; d_gene: TRBD1; CDR3nt: TGTGCCAGCAAAATTCAAAGACAGGGGGTCTATGGCTACACCTTC; CDR3aa: CASKIQRQGVYGYTF
j_gene: TRBJ1-5; v_gene: TRBV5-5; abundance: -; d_gene: -; CDR3nt: TGTGCCAGCAAAACAGGGCCGTTAAGCAATCAGCCCCAGCATTTT; CDR3aa: CASKTGPLSNQPQHF
j_gene: TRBJ1-2; v_gene: TRBV4-2; abundance: -; d_gene: TRBD1; CDR3nt: TGTGCCAGCAGCCAACCCGGGACAGGGAATTCGGGTGGCTACACCTTC; CDR3aa: CASSQPGTGNSGGYTF
j_gene: TRBJ1-2; v_gene: TRBV5-1; abundance: -; d_gene: TRBD1; CDR3nt: TGCGCCAGCAGCTTTACAGGGGATCCGGACTATGGCTACACCTTC; CDR3aa: CASSFTGDPDYGYTF
j_gene: TRBJ1-4; v_gene: TRBV25-1; abundance: -; d_gene: -; CDR3nt: TGTGCCAGCAGTGAAATGAAGGGGTTTAATGAAAAACTGTTTTTT; CDR3aa: CASSEMKGFNEKLFF
j_gene: TRBJ2-2; v_gene: TRBV25-1; abundance: once; d_gene: -; CDR3nt: TGTGCCAGCAGTGACCCGGGACACCCGAACACCGGGGAGCTGTTTTTT; CDR3aa: CASSDPGHPNTGELFF
j_gene: TRBJ2-1; v_gene: TRBV13; abundance: -; d_gene: TRBD2; CDR3nt: TGTGCCAGCAGCCCAACAGTACTAGCGGGAGTAAATGAGCAGTTCTTC; CDR3aa: CASSPTVLAGVNEQFF
j_gene: TRBJ1-2; v_gene: TRBV5-4; abundance: few; d_gene: -; CDR3nt: TGTGCCAGCAGCTTGGAAGGGGTCTATGGCTACACCTTC; CDR3aa: CASSLEGVYGYTF